This entry concerns a single T cell receptor (beta chain). The antigen is unknown. The data stem from a study of memory CD4+ T cells and cytomegalovirus serostatus. General study results and limits: CD4+ memory repertoires contained about 40% of the roughly 160 reported CMV TCRbeta sequences. Repertoires predicted CMV serostatus with median bootstrapped AUC of about 0.96. Suggested: most of the CMV-linked TCR signature lies in CD4+ memory cells.

Single viable CD3+CD4+CD8-CD45RO+ cells were sorted as the memory CD4+ T cells. Serum IgG to CMV pp150, pp28, p38 and p52 defined serostatus. The CDR3 spans 15 residues. The V end was cut by 3 bases, the J end by 2 bases, with 10 bases between. CDR1 and CDR2 from the germline V gene are LNHDA and SQIVND (reference sequence). Sequenced by immunoSEQ multiplex PCR; TCRdb stores in-frame clones only, minus some. Of around 60,000 clones in the sample, roughly 80% were seen once. The sample comprised memory CD4+ T cells from blood. This sequence was found in an adult in good health and CMV-seronegative. The J gene is TRBJ2-2, the V gene TRBV19; D ambiguous. The CDR3 bases are TGTGCCAGTAGTATGAGCAGGCCAAACACCGGGGAGCTGTTTTTT. This codes for CASSMSRPNTGELFF.